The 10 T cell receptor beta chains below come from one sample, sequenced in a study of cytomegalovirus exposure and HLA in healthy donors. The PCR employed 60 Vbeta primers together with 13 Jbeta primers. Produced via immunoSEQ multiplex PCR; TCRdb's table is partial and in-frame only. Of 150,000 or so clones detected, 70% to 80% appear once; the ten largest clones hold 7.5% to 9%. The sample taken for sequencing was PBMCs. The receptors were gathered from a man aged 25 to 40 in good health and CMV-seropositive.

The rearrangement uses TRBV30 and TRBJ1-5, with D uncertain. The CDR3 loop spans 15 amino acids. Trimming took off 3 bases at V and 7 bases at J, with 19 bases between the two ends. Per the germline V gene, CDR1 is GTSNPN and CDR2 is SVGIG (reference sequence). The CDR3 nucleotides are TGTGCCTGGAGCAGCCCCCGTCTGGGCGAGCAGCCCCAGCATTTT. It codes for CAWSSPRLGEQPQHF.

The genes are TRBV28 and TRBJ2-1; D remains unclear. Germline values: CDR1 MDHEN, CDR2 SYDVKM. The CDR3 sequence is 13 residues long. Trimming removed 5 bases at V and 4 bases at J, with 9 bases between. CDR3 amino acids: CASSKSEYNEQFF. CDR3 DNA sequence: TGTGCCAGCAGTAAATCAGAATACAATGAGCAGTTCTTC.

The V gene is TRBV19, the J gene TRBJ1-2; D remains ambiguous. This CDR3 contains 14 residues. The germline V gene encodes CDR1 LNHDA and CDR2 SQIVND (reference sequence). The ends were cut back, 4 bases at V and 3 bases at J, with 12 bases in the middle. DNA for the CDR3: TGTGCCAGTAGTACTCCTGGCGAGGACTATGGCTACACCTTC. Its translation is CASSTPGEDYGYTF.

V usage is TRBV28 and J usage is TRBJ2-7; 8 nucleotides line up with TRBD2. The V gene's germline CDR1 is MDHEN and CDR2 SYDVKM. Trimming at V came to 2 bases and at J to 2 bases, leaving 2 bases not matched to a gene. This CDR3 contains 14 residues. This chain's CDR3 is CASSLVSGTYEQYF. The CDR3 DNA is TGTGCCAGCAGTTTAGTTAGCGGGACCTACGAGCAGTACTTC.

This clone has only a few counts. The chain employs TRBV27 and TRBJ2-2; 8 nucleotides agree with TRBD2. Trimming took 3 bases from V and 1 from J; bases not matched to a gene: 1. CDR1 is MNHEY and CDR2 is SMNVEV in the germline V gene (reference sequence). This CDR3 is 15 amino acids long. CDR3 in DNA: TGTGCCAGCAGTTTTGGGACTAGGAACACCGGGGAGCTGTTTTTT. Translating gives CASSFGTRNTGELFF.

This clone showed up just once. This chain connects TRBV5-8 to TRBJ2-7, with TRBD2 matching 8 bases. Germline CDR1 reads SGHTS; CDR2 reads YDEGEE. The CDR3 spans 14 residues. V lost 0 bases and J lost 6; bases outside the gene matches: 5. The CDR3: CASSLGPRGGEQYF. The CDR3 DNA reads TGTGCCAGCAGCTTGGGGCCTCGGGGGGGCGAGCAGTACTTC.

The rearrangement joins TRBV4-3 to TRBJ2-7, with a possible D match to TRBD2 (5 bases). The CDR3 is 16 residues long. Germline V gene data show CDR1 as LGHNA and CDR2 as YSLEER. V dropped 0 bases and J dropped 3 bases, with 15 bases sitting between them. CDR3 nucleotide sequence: TGCGCCAGCAGCCAAGAGGCCGGAGGTAGTGGCTACGAGCAGTACTTC. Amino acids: CASSQEAGGSGYEQYF.

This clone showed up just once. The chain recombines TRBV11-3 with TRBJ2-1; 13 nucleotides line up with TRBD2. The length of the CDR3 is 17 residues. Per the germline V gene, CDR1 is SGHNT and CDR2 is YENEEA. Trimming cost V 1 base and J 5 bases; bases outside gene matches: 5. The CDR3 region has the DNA TGTGCCAGCAGCTTAGCATGGACTAGCGGGAGACACAATGAGCAGTTCTTC. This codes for CASSLAWTSGRHNEQFF.

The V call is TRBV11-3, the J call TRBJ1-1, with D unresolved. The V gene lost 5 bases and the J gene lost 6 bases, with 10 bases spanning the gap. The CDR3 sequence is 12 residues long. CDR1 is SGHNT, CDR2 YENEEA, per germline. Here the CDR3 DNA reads TGTGCCAGCAGCGACCGAGGTGCTGAAGCTTTCTTT. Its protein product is CASSDRGAEAFF. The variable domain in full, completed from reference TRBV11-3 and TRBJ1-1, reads EAGVVQSPRYKIIEKKQPVAFWCNPISGHNTLYWYLQNLGQGPELLIRYENEEAVDDSQLPKDRFSAERLKGVDSTLKIQPAELGDSAVYLCASSDRGAEAFFGQGTRLTVV.

CDR3 nucleotide sequence: TGTGCCAGCAGTGACCCCGGGGGTAATAGCAATCAGCCCCAGCATTTT. It encodes CASSDPGGNSNQPQHF. The chain has TRBV2 and TRBJ1-5, with D possibly matching TRBD1 (5 bases). The length of the CDR3 is 16 residues. Trimming removed 3 bases at V and 0 bases at J, with 12 bases between. The germline gives CDR1 SNHLY, CDR2 FYNNEI.